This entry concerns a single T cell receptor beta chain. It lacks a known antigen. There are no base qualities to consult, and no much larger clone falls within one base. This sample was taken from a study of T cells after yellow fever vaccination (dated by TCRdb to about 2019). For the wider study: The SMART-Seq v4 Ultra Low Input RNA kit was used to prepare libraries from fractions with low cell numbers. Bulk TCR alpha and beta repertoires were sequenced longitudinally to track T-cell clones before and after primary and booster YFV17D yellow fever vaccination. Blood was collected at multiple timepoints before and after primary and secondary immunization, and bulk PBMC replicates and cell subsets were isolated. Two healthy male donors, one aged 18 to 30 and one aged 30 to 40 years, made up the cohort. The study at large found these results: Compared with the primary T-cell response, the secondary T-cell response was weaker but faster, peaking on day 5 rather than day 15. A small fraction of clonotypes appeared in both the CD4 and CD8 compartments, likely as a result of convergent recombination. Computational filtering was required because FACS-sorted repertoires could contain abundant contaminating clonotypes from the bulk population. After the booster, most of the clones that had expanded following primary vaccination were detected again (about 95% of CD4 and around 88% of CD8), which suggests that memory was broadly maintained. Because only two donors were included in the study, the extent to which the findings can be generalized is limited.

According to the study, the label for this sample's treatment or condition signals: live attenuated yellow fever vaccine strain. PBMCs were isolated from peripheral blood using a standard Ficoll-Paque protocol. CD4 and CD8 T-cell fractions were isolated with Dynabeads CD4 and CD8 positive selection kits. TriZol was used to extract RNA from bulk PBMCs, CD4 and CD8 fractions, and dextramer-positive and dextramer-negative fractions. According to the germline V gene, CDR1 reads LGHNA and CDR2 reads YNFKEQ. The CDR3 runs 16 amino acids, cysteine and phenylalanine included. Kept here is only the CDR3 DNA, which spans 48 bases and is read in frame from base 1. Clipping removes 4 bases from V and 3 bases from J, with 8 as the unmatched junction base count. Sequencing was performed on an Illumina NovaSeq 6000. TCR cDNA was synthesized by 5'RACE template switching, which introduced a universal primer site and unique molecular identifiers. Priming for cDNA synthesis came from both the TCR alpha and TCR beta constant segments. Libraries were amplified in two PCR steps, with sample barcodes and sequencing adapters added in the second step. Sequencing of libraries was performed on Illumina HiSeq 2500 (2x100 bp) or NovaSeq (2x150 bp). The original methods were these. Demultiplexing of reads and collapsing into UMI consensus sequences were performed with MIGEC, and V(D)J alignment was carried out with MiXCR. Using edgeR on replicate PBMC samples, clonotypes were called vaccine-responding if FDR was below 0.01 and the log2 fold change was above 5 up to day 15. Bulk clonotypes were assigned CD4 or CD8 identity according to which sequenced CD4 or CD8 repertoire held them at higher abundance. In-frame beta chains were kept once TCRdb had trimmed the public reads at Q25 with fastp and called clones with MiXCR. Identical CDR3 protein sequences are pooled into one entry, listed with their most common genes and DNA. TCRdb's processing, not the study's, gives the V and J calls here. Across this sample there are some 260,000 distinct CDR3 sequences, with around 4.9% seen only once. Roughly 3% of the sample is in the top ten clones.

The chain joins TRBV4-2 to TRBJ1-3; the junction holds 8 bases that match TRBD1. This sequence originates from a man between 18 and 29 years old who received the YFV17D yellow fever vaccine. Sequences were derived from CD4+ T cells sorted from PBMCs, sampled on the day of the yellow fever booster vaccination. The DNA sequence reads TGTGCCAGCAGCCCCGGACAGGGCCCCCTTGGAAACACCATATATTTT. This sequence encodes CASSPGQGPLGNTIYF.